Following are 4 T cell receptor beta chains from one sample sequenced in a study of blood T cell repertoires in COVID-19. Libraries were prepared by immunoSEQ multiplex PCR; TCRdb keeps only in-frame clonotypes and omits some of them. Here the sample spans approximately 320,000 clones, 85% to 90% being singletons. Sequencing used peripheral blood. Source of these receptors: a woman in her twenties or thirties with COVID-19, enrolled during active disease.

This clone showed up just once. The gene calls are TRBV19 and TRBJ2-1; 12 bases are a match to TRBD1. Germline V gives CDR1 LNHDA, CDR2 SQIVND (reference sequence). This CDR3 region has 16 residues. V was pared by 7 bases and J by 9 bases, with 13 bases of the junction left unmatched. The CDR3 nucleotides are TGTGCCAGTACCTCCCTCGGGGGACAGGGGGCCATTGAGCAGTTCTTC. Encoded protein: CASTSLGGQGAIEQFF.

The rearrangement links TRBV11-2 to TRBJ1-2; 7 positions match TRBD1. CDR1 is SGHAT, CDR2 FQNNGV, per germline. J gave up 8 bases and V 6 bases, and 15 bases lay outside the gene matches. The CDR3 contains 15 residues. The chain's CDR3 is CASRIPWRGRRGYTF. In nucleotides, the CDR3 is TGTGCCAGCAGAATACCCTGGAGGGGGCGTCGGGGCTACACCTTC.

The chain combines TRBV6-5 with TRBJ2-7, with D maybe TRBD1 (6 bases). Germline values: CDR1 MNHEY, CDR2 SVGAGI. V lost 5 bases, J lost 0 bases, and 11 bases lay in between. The CDR3 runs 14 residues. The CDR3 region has the DNA TGTGCCAGCAGTCGACAGGCCCGCTCCTACGAGCAGTACTTC. This gives the protein CASSRQARSYEQYF.

V is TRBV7-2 and J is TRBJ2-3; 7 nucleotides align to TRBD2. The J segment lost 6 bases and the V segment lost 1 base, leaving 4 bases of the junction unmatched. This CDR3 is built from 14 residues. CDR1 is SGHTA, CDR2 FQGNSA, per germline. CDR3 residues: CASSLGLAADTQYF. The CDR3 bases are TGTGCCAGCAGCTTAGGACTAGCAGCGGATACGCAGTATTTT. The full variable domain, its missing parts supplied by reference TRBV7-2 and TRBJ2-3, is GAGVSQSPSNKVTEKGKDVELRCDPISGHTALYWYRQSLGQGLEFLIYFQGNSAPDKSGLPSDRFSAERTGGSVSTLTIQRTQQEDSAVYLCASSLGLAADTQYFGPGTRLTVL.